This TCR beta chain was profiled in a study of graft-versus-host responses after intestinal transplantation. Points from the study as a whole: Present in recipient marrow, GvH clones included some that appeared first in ileum or blood.

As concerns this clone: Its cognate antigen is unknown.

Between the trimmed V and J ends, which lost 3 bases and 1 base, there was a span of 7 bases. The CDR3 covers 12 residues. Germline lookup yields CDR1 SQVTM and CDR2 ANQGSEA. The table came from immunoSEQ multiplex PCR; TCRdb's copy has only in-frame clones and leaves some out. The table has fewer than 95,000 clones, more than 85% seen once. Sequencing was performed on unstimulated CD8+ T cells sorted from spleen or lymph node cells, taken before intestinal transplant. The rearrangement links TRBV29-1 to TRBJ2-7; D is unresolved. The source of this sequence is a human donor who received an intestinal transplant. CDR3 amino acids: CSVEASSYEQYF. CDR3 coding DNA: TGCAGCGTTGAGGCCAGTTCCTACGAGCAGTACTTC.